The clone carrying this T cell receptor beta chain has only a few counts. The data originate from a study of cytomegalovirus exposure and HLA in healthy donors. Germline loops: CDR1 MDHEN, CDR2 SYDVKM. V shed 7 bases and J 1 base; nucleotides not matched to a gene: 3. The CDR3 is 14 amino acids. 60 Vbeta and 13 Jbeta primers were used in PCR. Libraries were prepared by immunoSEQ multiplex PCR; TCRdb keeps only in-frame clonotypes and omits some of them. Of 160,000 or so clones detected, over 70% appear once; the ten largest clones hold about 1.4%. The V call is TRBV28, the J call TRBJ2-3; TRBD2 matches at 9 bases. The sample taken for sequencing was PBMCs. The receptor was isolated from a woman aged 30 to 39 in good health and CMV-seronegative. As DNA, the CDR3 is TGTGCCAGCATCCCTAGCGGGGGCACAGATACGCAGTATTTT. As protein: CASIPSGGTDTQYF.